Each of the 8 T cell receptor beta chains below was sequenced from the same sample in a study of long-term antiretroviral therapy in people with HIV. Sequencing used immunoSEQ v3.0 at survey level. Method: immunoSEQ multiplex PCR; TCRdb's copy keeps in-frame clones and lacks some. The profile shows 16,000 or so clones, more than 60% of them singletons. Here the sequenced sample was unsorted PBMCs, taken 2.1 years after starting antiretroviral therapy. The source is a man aged 40-49 years with HIV.

This chain uses TRBV7-9 with TRBJ1-1; D not resolved. V gave up 1 base and J gave up 6 bases, with 15 bases separating them. The CDR3 has 15 residues. Germline assignment: CDR1 SEHNR and CDR2 FQNEAQ (reference sequence). DNA for the CDR3: TGTGCCAGCAGCTTAGAGTTAGGCCGGAATCCTGAAGCTTTCTTT. Amino acid sequence: CASSLELGRNPEAFF.

This chain joins TRBV25-1 and TRBJ1-5; weak D call: TRBD1 (6 bases). Per germline, CDR1 MGHDK and CDR2 SYGVNS. The CDR3 contains 14 residues. V lost 8 bases and J 3 bases, leaving 14 bases between the germline ends. CDR3 sequence reads: CASRGQGDNQPQHF. As DNA, the CDR3 is TGTGCCAGCCGGGGGCAAGGGGACAATCAGCCCCAGCATTTT. Full variable domain (missing parts from reference TRBV25-1 and TRBJ1-5): EADIYQTPRYLVIGTGKKITLECSQTMGHDKMYWYQQDPGMELHLIHYSYGVNSTEKGDLSSESTVSRIRTEHFPLTLESARPSHTSQYLCASRGQGDNQPQHFGDGTRLSIL.

The V call is TRBV19, the J call TRBJ1-1; D possibly corresponds to TRBD1 (6 bases). Trimming removed 2 bases at V and 2 bases at J, with 9 bases between. CDR3 length equals 14 residues. Germline assignment: CDR1 LNHDA and CDR2 SQIVND (reference sequence). The CDR3: CASSITGQNTEAFF. CDR3 DNA sequence: TGTGCCAGTAGTATAACAGGGCAAAACACTGAAGCTTTCTTT.

The rearrangement joins TRBV9 to TRBJ1-1, with 8 bases aligning to TRBD1. From germline, CDR1 is SGDLS and CDR2 YYNGEE. J was trimmed by 4 bases and V by 4 bases; bases with no gene match: 3. The CDR3 length is 13 residues. The DNA for the CDR3 is TGTGCCAGCAGCTTCACAGGGGGCACTGAAGCTTTCTTT. The encoded protein is CASSFTGGTEAFF.

This rearrangement joins TRBV27 to TRBJ2-7; TRBD1 matches 7 bases. The CDR3 length is 14 residues. Unmatched junction bases numbered 6, after V lost 4 bases and J lost 3 bases. Per germline, CDR1 MNHEY and CDR2 SMNVEV (reference sequence). CDR3 nucleotide sequence: TGTGCCAGCAGTTCGGGGACAGCCTACTACGAGCAGTACTTC. As protein: CASSSGTAYYEQYF.

The chain recombines TRBV5-1 with TRBJ1-1; possibly TRBD1 for D (6 bases). There are 17 residues in the CDR3. CDR1 and CDR2 from the germline V gene are SGHRS and YFSETQ. V was shortened by 1 base and J by 4 bases, with 20 bases between the two germline ends. The CDR3 nucleotides read TGCGCCAGCAGCTTGACTGCCTCAGGAGGGGGAGTCACTGAAGCTTTCTTT. Its protein product is CASSLTASGGGVTEAFF.

There are a few counts of this clone. The rearrangement uses TRBV11-1 and TRBJ1-1, with 7 bases aligning to TRBD1. The CDR3 is 14 residues long. Germline-derived CDR1 and CDR2 are SGHAT and FQDESV (reference sequence). The V segment lost 3 bases and the J segment 1 base; nucleotides outside the gene matches: 2. CDR3 amino acids: CASSFGDRNTEAFF. The CDR3 DNA reads as TGTGCCAGCAGCTTCGGGGACAGGAACACTGAAGCTTTCTTT.

CDR3 nucleotides: TGTGCCAGCAGTGAGACACCCGACTGGAGTTCACCCCTCCACTTT. It specifies CASSETPDWSSPLHF. The chain employs TRBV2 and TRBJ1-6; D not resolved. The ends were cut back, 3 bases at V and 9 bases at J, with 15 bases in the middle. CDR1 is SNHLY, CDR2 FYNNEI, per germline. The length of the CDR3 is 15 residues.